This passage covers 16 T cell receptor beta chains from one sample sequenced in a study of blood T cell repertoires in COVID-19. Some clones are missing from TCRdb's copy, which holds only in-frame ones; the method was immunoSEQ multiplex PCR. Of a few hundred thousand clones listed, about 80% are singletons. Specimen: peripheral blood. These receptors all come from a young man who had recovered from COVID-19.

The J gene is TRBJ1-6, the V gene TRBV7-9; unclear D gene. V was clipped by 5 bases and J by 6 bases, with 11 bases between them. This CDR3 is 14 amino acids long. Per germline, CDR1 SEHNR and CDR2 FQNEAQ (reference sequence). The CDR3 nucleotides read TGTGCCAGCAGCCCCGGGGAATCTAATTCACCCCTCCACTTT. Protein sequence: CASSPGESNSPLHF.

The rearrangement uses TRBV6-6 and TRBJ2-2; unclear D gene. CDR1 and CDR2 (germline): MNHNY, SVGAGI (reference sequence). This CDR3 has 14 amino acids. V was trimmed by 0 bases and J by 5 bases, leaving 7 bases between them. CDR3 sequence reads: CASSYSDGTGELFF. The DNA of the CDR3 is TGTGCCAGCAGTTACTCAGACGGGACCGGGGAGCTGTTTTTT.

The chain uses TRBV18 and TRBJ2-3, with TRBD1 as a possible D gene (7 bases). In germline, CDR1 is KGHSH, CDR2 LQKENI. Trimming removed 3 bases at V and 2 bases at J, with 15 bases between. The CDR3 is 16 residues long. Written as DNA, the CDR3 is TGTGCCAGCTCACCCCAAGGGGGCGGGGTCACAGATACGCAGTATTTT. It translates to CASSPQGGGVTDTQYF.

This chain uses TRBV7-2 with TRBJ1-1; tentative D call: TRBD1 (5 bases). The CDR3 spans 13 residues. Between the trimmed V and J ends, which lost 2 bases and 7 bases, there was a span of 11 bases. Germline V gene data show CDR1 as SGHTA and CDR2 as FQGNSA. CDR3 loop: CASSLREGNEAFF. The CDR3 coding sequence is TGTGCCAGCAGCTTACGGGAGGGGAATGAAGCTTTCTTT. Full variable domain (outside the CDR3, taken from reference TRBV7-2 and TRBJ1-1): GAGVSQSPSNKVTEKGKDVELRCDPISGHTALYWYRQSLGQGLEFLIYFQGNSAPDKSGLPSDRFSAERTGGSVSTLTIQRTQQEDSAVYLCASSLREGNEAFFGQGTRLTVV.

The chain is built from TRBV7-9 and TRBJ1-2; D might be TRBD1 (5 bases). The CDR3 contains 13 residues. V was clipped by 8 bases and J by 1 base, with 11 bases between them. Germline V CDR1 and CDR2: SEHNR, FQNEAQ (reference sequence). CDR3 sequence: CASARGVNYGYTF. The CDR3 bases are TGTGCCAGCGCCCGGGGGGTTAACTATGGCTACACCTTC.

This chain uses TRBV6-5 with TRBJ2-6; no clear D gene. V lost 2 bases and J lost 0, with 5 bases in between. The CDR3 runs 15 residues. Germline CDR1 and CDR2: MNHEY and SVGAGI. CDR3 nucleotide sequence: TGTGCCAGCAGTTACGAGTACTCTGGGGCCAACGTCCTGACTTTC. It encodes CASSYEYSGANVLTF.

The genes are TRBV9 and TRBJ2-5; 7 positions agree with TRBD2. CDR3 length: 17 residues. V gave up 4 bases and J gave up 1 base; unmatched junction bases: 13. The germline V gene has CDR1 SGDLS and CDR2 YYNGEE. The chain's CDR3 is CASSTAPVRGTQETQYF. The CDR3 coding sequence is TGTGCCAGCAGCACCGCTCCCGTGCGGGGGACCCAAGAGACCCAGTACTTC.

The rearrangement uses TRBV28 and TRBJ1-2; possibly TRBD1 for D (5 bases). This CDR3 has 17 residues. The ends were cut back, 1 base at V and 0 bases at J, with 15 bases in the middle. The germline gives CDR1 MDHEN, CDR2 SYDVKM. The CDR3 here is CASSLLRDGGTNYGYTF. The CDR3 nucleotides are TGTGCCAGCAGTTTATTGCGTGACGGGGGGACTAACTATGGCTACACCTTC.

In its sample, this clone was seen once. This chain connects TRBV2 to TRBJ2-1; TRBD2 aligns across 7 bases. V lost 7 bases, J lost 5 bases, and 8 bases stayed unmatched. This CDR3 contains 14 residues. Germline-derived CDR1 and CDR2 are SNHLY and FYNNEI. CDR3 nucleotide sequence: TGTGCCAGCATGGGCGGGGGAGAGAACAATGAGCAGTTCTTC. This gives the protein CASMGGGENNEQFF. Full variable domain (rest looked up from reference TRBV2 and TRBJ2-1): EPEVTQTPSHQVTQMGQEVILRCVPISNHLYFYWYRQILGQKVEFLVSFYNNEISEKSEIFDDQFSVERPDGSNFTLKIRSTKLEDSAMYFCASMGGGENNEQFFGPGTRLTVL.

The rearrangement links TRBV27 to TRBJ1-3; 8 bases are shared with TRBD1. Germline V lookup: CDR1 MNHEY, CDR2 SMNVEV (reference sequence). V was clipped by 5 bases and J by 0 bases; unmatched bases: 18. This CDR3 spans 20 amino acids. For the CDR3, the DNA is TGTGCCAGCAGTCGAAACGGCCCCCGGACAGGGCTTAACTCTGGAAACACCATATATTTT. It is translated as CASSRNGPRTGLNSGNTIYF.

V and J are TRBV6-5 and TRBJ2-2; 8 bases align to TRBD1. Germline V gene sequence: CDR1 MNHEY, CDR2 SVGAGI. The CDR3 consists of 13 residues. V shed 8 bases and J 3 bases; nucleotides not matched to a gene: 2. The CDR3 sequence is CASQTGDTGELFF. The CDR3 nucleotides are TGTGCCAGCCAGACAGGGGACACCGGGGAGCTGTTTTTT.

This clone was seen only once. V and J are TRBV2 and TRBJ1-4; D is undetermined. Germline CDR1 SNHLY, CDR2 FYNNEI. The CDR3 runs to 15 residues. The germline V and J ends were trimmed by 7 bases and 1 base, with 13 bases remaining between them. The CDR3 region is CASIPARETNEKLFF. The DNA of the CDR3 is TGTGCCAGCATTCCCGCTCGAGAAACTAATGAAAAACTGTTTTTT. The variable domain in full, completed from reference TRBV2 and TRBJ1-4, reads EPEVTQTPSHQVTQMGQEVILRCVPISNHLYFYWYRQILGQKVEFLVSFYNNEISEKSEIFDDQFSVERPDGSNFTLKIRSTKLEDSAMYFCASIPARETNEKLFFGSGTQLSVL.

V and J are TRBV5-6 and TRBJ1-1; D is unclear. V lost 4 bases and J lost 4, with 20 bases in between. The CDR3 totals 16 residues. Germline-derived CDR1 and CDR2 are SGHDT and YYEEEE. CDR3 residues: CASSPFPVTYFTEAFF. In DNA, the CDR3 is TGTGCCAGCAGCCCATTTCCGGTTACGTACTTCACTGAAGCTTTCTTT.

This chain links TRBV10-1 with TRBJ2-5; perhaps TRBD1 as D (6 bases). CDR3 length equals 14 residues. Per germline, CDR1 WNHNN and CDR2 SYGVQD (reference sequence). V was trimmed by 5 bases and J by 5 bases, leaving 15 bases between them. The CDR3 is CASSMGQRGETQYF. The CDR3 nucleotides read TGCGCCAGCAGTATGGGACAACGCGGGGAGACCCAGTACTTC.

The chain employs TRBV10-2 and TRBJ1-5, with D tentatively TRBD1 (5 bases). The CDR3 consists of 13 residues. V was clipped by 4 bases and J by 5 bases, with 9 bases between them. Germline assignment: CDR1 WSHSY and CDR2 SAAADI. The CDR3 bases are TGCGCCAGCAGTGGCCGGGGGGATCAGCCCCAGCATTTT. As protein: CASSGRGDQPQHF.

The V call is TRBV28, the J call TRBJ1-6; 8 bases are a match to TRBD1. Germline V gene data show CDR1 as MDHEN and CDR2 as SYDVKM. The CDR3 has 15 residues. V shed 6 bases and J 7 bases; nucleotides not matched to a gene: 8. CDR3 region: CASRYRDRSNSPLHF. The DNA of the CDR3 is TGTGCCAGCAGATACCGGGACAGGTCAAATTCACCCCTCCACTTT.